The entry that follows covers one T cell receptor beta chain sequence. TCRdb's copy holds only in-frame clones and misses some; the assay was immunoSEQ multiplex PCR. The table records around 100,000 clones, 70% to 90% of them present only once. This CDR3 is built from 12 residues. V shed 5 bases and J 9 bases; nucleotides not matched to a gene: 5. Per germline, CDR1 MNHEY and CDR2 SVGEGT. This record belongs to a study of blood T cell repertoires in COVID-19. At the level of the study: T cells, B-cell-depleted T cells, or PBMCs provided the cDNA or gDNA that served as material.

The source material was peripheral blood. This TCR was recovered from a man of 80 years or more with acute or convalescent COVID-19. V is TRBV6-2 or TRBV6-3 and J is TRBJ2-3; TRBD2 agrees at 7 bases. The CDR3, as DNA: TGTGCCAGCAGTCTCCCGGGGGGAACGCAGTATTTT. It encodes CASSLPGGTQYF.